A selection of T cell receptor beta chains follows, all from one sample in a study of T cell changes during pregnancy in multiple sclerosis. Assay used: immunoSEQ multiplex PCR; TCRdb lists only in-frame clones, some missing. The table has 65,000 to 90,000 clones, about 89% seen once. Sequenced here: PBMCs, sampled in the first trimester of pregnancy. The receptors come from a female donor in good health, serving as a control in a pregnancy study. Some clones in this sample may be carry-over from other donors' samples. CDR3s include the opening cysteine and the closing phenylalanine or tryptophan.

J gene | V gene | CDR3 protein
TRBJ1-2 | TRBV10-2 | CASSGRATSGSCTF
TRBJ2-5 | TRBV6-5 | CASSYSGLRAAETQYF
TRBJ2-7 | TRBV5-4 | CASSLGLAGALSYEQYF
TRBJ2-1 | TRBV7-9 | CASSGGLWNEQFF
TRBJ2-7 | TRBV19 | CASSIEPGLGTYEQYF
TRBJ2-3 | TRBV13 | CASSTAGANTDTQYF
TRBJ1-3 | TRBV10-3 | CAIRKRPGTGEGNTIYF
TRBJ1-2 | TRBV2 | CAREQGYGYTF
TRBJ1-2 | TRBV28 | CASSSWALPSYGYTF
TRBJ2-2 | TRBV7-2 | CASSLGLAVTGELFF
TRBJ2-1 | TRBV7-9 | CASSASGAPYNEQFF
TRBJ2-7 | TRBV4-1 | CASSQDRGTSGLKGYEQYF
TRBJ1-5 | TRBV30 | CAWSQQGNQPQHF
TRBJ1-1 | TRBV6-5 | CASSQDSLNTEAFF
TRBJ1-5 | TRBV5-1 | CASSPSGQSNQPQHF
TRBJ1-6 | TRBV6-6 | CASSYSKGMGNSPLHF
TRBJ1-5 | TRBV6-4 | CASRKRDRGRGGNQPQHF
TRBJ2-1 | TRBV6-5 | CASTLGGSPYNEQFF
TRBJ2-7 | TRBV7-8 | CASSPQGDLYF
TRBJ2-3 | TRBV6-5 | CASSGTGGPTDTQYF
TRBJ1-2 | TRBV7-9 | CASSWNTGVYGYTF
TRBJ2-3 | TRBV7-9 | CASGRTAPGTQYF
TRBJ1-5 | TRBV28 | CASRQGNNQPQHF
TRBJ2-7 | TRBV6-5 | CASSYGADRGGEQYF
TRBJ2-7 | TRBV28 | CASKDISYEQYF
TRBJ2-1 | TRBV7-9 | CASSHRDRFGEQFF
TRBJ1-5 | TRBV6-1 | CASQQGAQPQHF
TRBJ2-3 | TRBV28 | CASSSPILSRRGGDTQYF
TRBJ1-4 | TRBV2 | CASRLTSGVGEKLFF
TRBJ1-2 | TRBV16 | CASSPGTVYGYTF
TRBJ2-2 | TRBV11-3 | CASSENSGYNTGELFF
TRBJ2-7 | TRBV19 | CASSIQGYEQYF
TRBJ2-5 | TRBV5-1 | CASSGMGQGINLETQYF
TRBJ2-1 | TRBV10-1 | CASSLASHNNEQFF
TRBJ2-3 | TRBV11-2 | CASSYYDTQYF
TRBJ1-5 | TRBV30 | CAWSVAGPQHF
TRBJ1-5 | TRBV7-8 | CASSPGGSIHGNQPQHF
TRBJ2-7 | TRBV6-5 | CASSLRWSSYEQYF
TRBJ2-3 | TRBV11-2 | CASSFGGGGGDTQYF
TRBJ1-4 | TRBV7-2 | CASSSAGAGANEKLFF
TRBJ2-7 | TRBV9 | CASSATGGSSYEQYF
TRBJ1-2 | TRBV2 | CASSEALTTQGPEGYTF
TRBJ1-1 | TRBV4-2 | CASSQAEWQKEAFF
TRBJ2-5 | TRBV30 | CAWSGRQETQYF
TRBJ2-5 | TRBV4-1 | CASSQGTKETQYF
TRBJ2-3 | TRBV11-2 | CASSLERGRGRADTQYF
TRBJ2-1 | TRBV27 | CASRKSLRDNEQFF